This TCR beta chain was retrieved from a study of cytomegalovirus exposure and HLA in healthy donors. General study findings and limits: In a later analysis, across HLA loci, associated TCR counts were highest for DRB1, lowest for HLA-C.

On this clone itself: The target antigen is unknown.

The PCR made use of 60 Vbeta and 13 Jbeta primers. Using immunoSEQ multiplex PCR, the repertoire was profiled, and TCRdb retains in-frame clones only, with some absent. The sample has approximately 150,000 clones; over 65% are singletons. CDR3 length equals 17 residues. Germline lookup yields CDR1 MDHEN and CDR2 SYDVKM. V dropped 6 bases and J dropped 5; count of bases not matched to a gene: 12. The chain uses TRBV28 and TRBJ1-5; 11 bases align to TRBD1. The receptor was derived from a female donor in good health and CMV-seronegative. Material for sequencing was PBMCs. CDR3 DNA sequence: TGTGCCAGCAGAACCGGGACAGGGGGTGTCTACGATCAGCCCCAGCATTTT. Protein sequence: CASRTGTGGVYDQPQHF.